These T cell receptor beta chains were read from a single sample in a study of blood T cells in healthy people across ages. TCRdb passed the 5' RACE reads through MiXCR, listing each CDR3 protein once. The sample has over a million distinct CDR3 sequences; approximately 63% are singletons. The sequencing input was blood. The receptors shown here come from a man aged 18-30 years in good health. Each CDR3 is given with its conserved first and last residue. A D gene is named only where the DNA matches it firmly. Where a row states a size, it is once, few, many or the class of an expanded clone; other rows omit it.

TRBD1	TRBV5-1	-	15	TRBJ2-7	TGCGCCGGCAGCTTGGCCGGACAGGGGGATTACGAGCAGTACTTC	CAGSLAGQGDYEQYF
-	TRBV28	-	15	TRBJ1-6	TGTGCCAGCAGGCCTCAACAGGGCTCAAATTCACCCCTCCACTTT	CASRPQQGSNSPLHF
-	TRBV3-1	few	13	TRBJ2-2	TGTGCCAGCAGCCAAGAGGTCACCGGGGAGCTGTTTTTT	CASSQEVTGELFF
-	TRBV20-1	few	12	TRBJ1-2	TGCAGTGCTGCAGAGGGGTACTATGGCTACACCTTC	CSAAEGYYGYTF
TRBD1	TRBV6-2/TRBV6-3	-	21	TRBJ2-3	TGTGCCAGCAGTTACCCGACAGGGACAGGGGCTTTATTTCCTAGCACAGATACGCAGTATTTT	CASSYPTGTGALFPSTDTQYF
TRBD1	TRBV20-1	-	15	TRBJ1-5	TGCAGTGCTAGAACCTTGGGACAGGCGGGCCAGCCCCAGCATTTT	CSARTLGQAGQPQHF
TRBD2	TRBV4-3	-	15	TRBJ2-7	TGCGCCAGCAGCCAAGATGGGGACTACCTTGACGAGCAGTACTTC	CASSQDGDYLDEQYF
-	TRBV4-3	once	15	TRBJ2-1	TGCGCCAGCAGCCAAGATGAGGGCAGCCAAGAGACCCAGTTCTTC	CASSQDEGSQETQFF
-	TRBV15	few	14	TRBJ2-5	TGTGCCACCAGCAGAGATACAGGAGCAAGGACCCAGTACTTC	CATSRDTGARTQYF
-	TRBV20-1	-	16	TRBJ2-7	TGCAGTGCTAGAGGGGCCGGGGTCGAAACGACCTACGAGCAGTACTTC	CSARGAGVETTYEQYF
TRBD1	TRBV7-9	-	16	TRBJ2-2	TGTGCCAGCAGCCCCTGGACAGGGATCGGCACCGGGGAGCTGTTTTTT	CASSPWTGIGTGELFF
-	TRBV12-3/TRBV12-4	-	16	TRBJ1-4	TGTGCCAGCAGTTCGCGTAGCACAGGGTTTGATGAAAAACTGTTTTTT	CASSSRSTGFDEKLFF
TRBD1	TRBV28	-	13	TRBJ2-7	TGTGCCACTGAGACAGGGGTCCCCTACGAGCAGTACTTC	CATETGVPYEQYF
-	TRBV6-2/TRBV6-3	-	13	TRBJ2-3	TGTGCCAGCAGTTACAACCCGGAGCGTACGCAGTATTTT	CASSYNPERTQYF
-	TRBV7-9	-	17	TRBJ2-7	TGTGCCAGCACCCCAGGGCGGTCTTACCTAGGAATCTACGAGCAGTACTTC	CASTPGRSYLGIYEQYF
-	TRBV11-2	-	14	TRBJ2-5	TGTGCCAGCAGCTTAGATCCCAGGGCAGAGACCCAGTACTTC	CASSLDPRAETQYF
TRBD1	TRBV10-2	-	15	TRBJ2-7	TGCGCCAGCAGTGAAAGGGGGACAGGGTGGCACGAGCAGTACTTC	CASSERGTGWHEQYF
-	TRBV4-1	few	16	TRBJ1-1	TGCGCCAGCAGCCAAGTCTACGAAGGTATGAACACTGAAGCTTTCTTT	CASSQVYEGMNTEAFF
TRBD2	TRBV7-2	-	16	TRBJ2-7	TGTGCCAGCAGCTTAGGCGGGGGGACTCTTTACTACGAGCAGTACTTC	CASSLGGGTLYYEQYF
-	TRBV7-8	-	16	TRBJ2-5	TGTGCCAGCAGCTTAGAAGAGGGGGATGGCCTCAATGAGCAGTACTTC	CASSLEEGDGLNEQYF
-	TRBV20-1	-	14	TRBJ1-1	TGCAGTGCTCCTCGTTTGGGCAGAAACACTGAAGCTTTCTTT	CSAPRLGRNTEAFF
TRBD1	TRBV6-1	-	16	TRBJ1-1	TGTGCCAGCAAACAGGGGCGAAGTATGTTGAACACTGAAGCTTTCTTT	CASKQGRSMLNTEAFF
TRBD2	TRBV10-2	many	18	TRBJ2-5	TGCGCCAGCAGTGAGTCCCCAGGGAGCGGGAGTTTAGAAGAGACCCAGTACTTC	CASSESPGSGSLEETQYF
TRBD2	TRBV5-4	-	16	TRBJ2-5	TGTGCCAGCAGCTGGGGACTAGCGGGAGGTCGAGAGACCCAGTACTTC	CASSWGLAGGRETQYF
-	TRBV12-3/TRBV12-4	few	15	TRBJ2-1	TGTGCCAGCAGGTCGGGGGCCGGGGCTAATAACGAGCAGTTCTTC	CASRSGAGANNEQFF
-	TRBV5-1	-	14	TRBJ2-5	TGCGCCAGCAGCTTGGCTTACACCCAAGAGACCCAGTACTTC	CASSLAYTQETQYF
TRBD2	TRBV20-1	few	13	TRBJ2-3	TGCAGTGCTAGAGTAGCGGGCCTGGATACGCAGTATTTT	CSARVAGLDTQYF
TRBD2	TRBV9	-	14	TRBJ2-7	TGTGCCAGCAGCGCCGGACTAGGGAACTACGAGCAGTACTTC	CASSAGLGNYEQYF
-	TRBV7-9	-	13	TRBJ2-7	TGTGCCAGCAGCTTAGTACCCCATTACGAGCAGTACTTC	CASSLVPHYEQYF
-	TRBV5-1	-	16	TRBJ2-6	TGCGCCAGCAGCGAAACTGGGGCCCCTGGGGCCAACGTCCTGACTTTC	CASSETGAPGANVLTF
-	TRBV2	-	15	TRBJ2-1	TGTGCCAGCAGTGAAATAGCCCCGGGCCACGGTGAGCAGTTCTTC	CASSEIAPGHGEQFF
-	TRBV25-1	once	14	TRBJ2-7	TGTGCCAGCAGCATCGGCGAGTATACCTACGAGCAGTACTTC	CASSIGEYTYEQYF
-	TRBV6-2/TRBV6-3	-	17	TRBJ2-2	TGTGCCAGCAGTTACTCGGGGGGCCCGGGTAACACCGGGGAGCTGTTTTTT	CASSYSGGPGNTGELFF
-	TRBV25-1	-	15	TRBJ1-6	TGTGCCAGCAGTGCCCCGCACGGCTCAAATTCACCCCTCCACTTT	CASSAPHGSNSPLHF
-	TRBV3-1	-	16	TRBJ2-7	TGTGCCAGCAGTCCCCTTTTCCGGGGGCGAGGTCACGAGCAGTACTTC	CASSPLFRGRGHEQYF
TRBD2	TRBV7-8	-	16	TRBJ2-1	TGTGCCAGCAGCTTAGACGGTCTAGCGGGAGGGAATGAGCAGTTCTTC	CASSLDGLAGGNEQFF
TRBD1	TRBV2	-	15	TRBJ2-7	TGTGCCAGCAGACGAGACAGGGGCATAGGCTACGAGCAGTACTTC	CASRRDRGIGYEQYF
TRBD1	TRBV29-1	-	13	TRBJ2-7	TGCAGCGTTGTTACAGGGGGCGGAGGCGAGCAGTACTTC	CSVVTGGGGEQYF
TRBD1	TRBV6-2/TRBV6-3	once	13	TRBJ1-1	TGTGCCGGTAGACAGGGGCGGAACACTGAAGCTTTCTTT	CAGRQGRNTEAFF
-	TRBV6-1	-	15	TRBJ1-1	TGTGCCAGCACCCTTAGGAGGGGGGCGGTTTCTGAAGCTTTCTTT	CASTLRRGAVSEAFF
-	TRBV20-1	-	13	TRBJ2-1	TGCAGTGCTAGGGGGAGTAGCACCAATGAGCAGTTCTTC	CSARGSSTNEQFF
-	TRBV28	-	16	TRBJ2-7	TGTGCCAGCAGTGCACCAGGACTGGGTCGCCCCTACGAGCAGTACTTC	CASSAPGLGRPYEQYF
TRBD2	TRBV20-1	-	17	TRBJ2-2	TGCAGTGCTAGAGATCCCCTTGCGGGAGGGACGGACGGGGAGCTGTTTTTT	CSARDPLAGGTDGELFF
TRBD1	TRBV12-3/TRBV12-4	-	17	TRBJ2-3	TGTGCCAGCAGTGGCTCCTATGCGGACAGGAGCACAGATACGCAGTATTTT	CASSGSYADRSTDTQYF
-	TRBV28	-	11	TRBJ1-5	TGTGCCAGCACGAGCGGACAGCCCCAGCATTTT	CASTSGQPQHF
TRBD1	TRBV20-1	-	15	TRBJ2-7	TGCAGTGCGTGGGTTGGGGTACAGGGGAATTACGAGCAGTACTTC	CSAWVGVQGNYEQYF
-	TRBV10-3	-	13	TRBJ2-5	TGTGCCATCGCTGACACTGCCCAAGAGACCCAGTACTTC	CAIADTAQETQYF
-	TRBV30	-	14	TRBJ2-1	TGTGCCTGGAGTCCGGTAGCGCTAAACAATGAGCAGTTCTTC	CAWSPVALNNEQFF
-	TRBV21-1	-	13	TRBJ1-1	TGTGCCAGTCCGGACCCGATGAACACTGAAGCTTTCTTT	CASPDPMNTEAFF
-	TRBV9	few	16	TRBJ1-2	TGTGCCAGCAGCCTCGAGGTCGAGGGGACATACTATGGCTACACCTTC	CASSLEVEGTYYGYTF
-	TRBV6-1	-	14	TRBJ2-5	TGTGCCAGCACACTAGGGATCCGCCAAGAGACCCAGTACTTC	CASTLGIRQETQYF
TRBD2	TRBV10-1	few	14	TRBJ2-7	TGCGCCAGCAGTCGCCTAGCGGGAGAGTACGAGCAGTACTTC	CASSRLAGEYEQYF
TRBD1	TRBV27	few	16	TRBJ2-7	TGTGCCAGCAGTACAAACCGGGACAGGGGACCTTACGAGCAGTACTTC	CASSTNRDRGPYEQYF
TRBD1	TRBV7-9	-	15	TRBJ2-5	TGTGCCAGCAGCCAGCCCGGACAGGGCAACTACGTGCAGTACTTC	CASSQPGQGNYVQYF
-	TRBV24-1	-	15	TRBJ2-6	TGTGCCACCAGTGATCTAGCACCTGGGGCCAACGTCCTGACTTTC	CATSDLAPGANVLTF
-	TRBV6-1	-	13	TRBJ1-5	TGTGCCAGCGGTACTGGGCCTAATCAGCCCCAGCATTTT	CASGTGPNQPQHF
TRBD1	TRBV10-3	-	13	TRBJ2-5	TGTGCCATCCGGGGACAGGAGGCAGAGACCCAGTACTTC	CAIRGQEAETQYF
-	TRBV6-1	few	13	TRBJ2-4	TGTGCCAGCAGTCTCGCAGGGGAGAACATTCAGTACTTC	CASSLAGENIQYF
-	TRBV19	-	15	TRBJ2-3	TGTGCCAGTAGTAAGGTCACTGAGACTGGAGATACGCAGTATTTT	CASSKVTETGDTQYF
TRBD1	TRBV7-8	-	16	TRBJ2-5	TGTGCCGGCAGCCTGACTGGACAGGCCGCCCAAGAGACCCAGTACTTC	CAGSLTGQAAQETQYF